This T cell receptor (beta chain) was documented in a study of shared clonotypes between healthy human individuals. Researchers ran the assay at a deep level. Assay used: immunoSEQ multiplex PCR; TCRdb lists only in-frame clones, some missing. This table holds roughly 1.4 million clones, approximately 98.5% found once. The V end lost 0 bases, the J end lost 4 bases, and 8 bases lay between the germline ends. The germline V gene encodes CDR1 SGHRS and CDR2 YFSETQ. The CDR3 spans 13 residues. About this clone: Antigen unknown. Other DNA sequences in this sample translate to the same CDR3.

Study-level results: Estimated richness was generally greater in naive than memory subsets.

CD45RA+ naive and CD45RA-negative memory subsets were separated from CD4+ cells. The chain recombines TRBV5-1 with TRBJ2-7; D is uncertain. The TCR comes from a man aged 25 to 40 in good health. The sample was naive CD4+ T cells sorted from blood. As to subset: CD45RA+ positively selected. The CDR3 sequence is CASSLVAEYEQYF. The CDR3, as DNA: TGCGCCAGCAGCTTGGTGGCAGAATACGAGCAGTACTTC.